What follows is one T cell receptor beta chain and its context. Its antigen has not been determined. No per-base quality is available; no much larger clone lies one base away. CDR1 is given as GTSNPN and CDR2 as SVGIG, both from the germline V gene (reference sequence). Germline trimming amounts to 5 bases on V and 0 bases on J, with 6 as the count of junction bases outside the gene matches. Including cysteine and phenylalanine, the CDR3 has 15 amino acids. The only DNA kept is the CDR3, 45 bases in frame from the first base. The data stem from a study of T cell changes during pregnancy in multiple sclerosis (dated by TCRdb to between 2018 and 2021). Regarding the research as a whole: Changes in the T cell repertoire over the course of pregnancy were examined in this study in women with multiple sclerosis.

Receptor amplification or capture employed the immunoSEQ multiplex PCR assay. In TCRdb, the immuneACCESS table is reduced to in-frame sequences with V and J assigned. These tables do not hold every clone; where another copy was compared, an unresolved V gene accounts for under half, and the others remain unexplained. The sample yields about 21,000 clones; more than 85% were counted once. The ten largest clones represent about 0.7% of the sample. The receptor chain draws on TRBV30 and TRBJ1-3; TRBD1 aligns with 8 central bases. This receptor was identified in a female donor with multiple sclerosis, enrolled in a pregnancy study. The sequencing here drew on CD4+ T cells from peripheral blood mononuclear cells, taken in the third trimester of pregnancy. In nucleotide form, the sequence is TGTGCCTGGGGTGGACAGGGAGCCTCTGGAAACACCATATATTTT. It specifies CAWGGQGASGNTIYF.